A single sample is the source of the 20 T cell receptor beta chains below, sequenced in a study of blood T cells in healthy people across ages. Sample-barcoded 5' priming and a J-beta primer mix drove a second PCR of about 6 to 12 cycles. TCRdb redid the calling of the 5' RACE reads with MiXCR, one entry per CDR3 protein. The sample lists about a million distinct CDR3 sequences; around 48% were seen once. The specimen sequenced was blood. The receptor set was obtained from a man younger than 40 in good health.

The gene calls are TRBV7-9 and TRBJ1-1, with D hard to call. Germline lookup yields CDR1 SEHNR and CDR2 FQNEAQ (reference sequence). The CDR3 loop spans 15 amino acids. Trimming cost V 4 bases and J 2 bases, with 14 bases left between them. CDR3 sequence: CASSYSEPGNTEAFF. Written as DNA, the CDR3 is TGTGCCAGCAGCTACAGCGAGCCCGGAAACACTGAAGCTTTCTTT.

The rearrangement links TRBV12-3 or TRBV12-4 to TRBJ2-7; weak D call: TRBD1 (5 bases). V was pared by 8 bases and J by 5 bases, with 16 bases between. This CDR3 has 13 amino acids. CDR3 nucleotides: TGTGCCAGCTCTCCCAGGTTGGGGCACGAGCAGTACTTC. Translating gives CASSPRLGHEQYF.

The chain employs TRBV10-3 and TRBJ1-2; 8 nucleotides match TRBD1. With 4 bases clipped from V and 2 bases from J, the junction kept 3 bases outside the gene matches. There are 14 residues in the CDR3. Germline V gene sequence: CDR1 ENHRY, CDR2 SYGVKD. The CDR3 DNA is TGTGCCATCAGTGGGACAGGGTCGAACTATGGCTACACCTTC. Translation gives CAISGTGSNYGYTF.

In this sample, this clonotype turned up once. The chain joins TRBV6-6 to TRBJ2-1, with D uncertain. The DNA end favors TRBJ2-7, so the J call may be wrong. Germline V lookup: CDR1 MNHNY, CDR2 SVGAGI (reference sequence). The CDR3 sequence is 15 residues long. The CDR3 reads CASSYPQASYNEQYF. The DNA for the CDR3 is TGTGCCAGCAGTTACCCCCAGGCTTCCTACAATGAGCAGTACTTC.

With respect to this clonotype: A read error may be the cause here, since a much bigger clone is one base away. The V and J genes are TRBV27 and TRBJ2-3; D is unresolved. Trimming left V 6 bases short and J 8 bases short, with 18 bases between. The CDR3 sequence is 14 residues long. Germline loops: CDR1 MNHEY, CDR2 SMNVEV (reference sequence). CDR3 amino acids: CASSPDAVRGTQYF. CDR3 DNA sequence: TGTGCCAGCAGCCCGGACGCAGTTAGAGGTACGCAGTATTTT.

This rearrangement joins TRBV29-1 to TRBJ2-1; 11 bases map to TRBD1. Germline V lookup: CDR1 SQVTM, CDR2 ANQGSEA. The CDR3 is 14 amino acids. CDR3 nucleotide sequence: TGCACCGGTGCGAAGGGGACAGGGGGCAATGAGCAGTTCTTC. Translating gives CTGAKGTGGNEQFF.

Only a few counts were recorded for this clonotype. V usage is TRBV28 and J usage is TRBJ1-2, with 10 bases lining up with TRBD1. The CDR3 contains 15 residues. Trimming at V came to 5 bases and at J to 3 bases, leaving 6 bases not matched to a gene. The germline gives CDR1 MDHEN, CDR2 SYDVKM. CDR3 residues: CASSVTGTGDYGYTF. Here the CDR3 DNA reads TGTGCCAGCAGTGTGACCGGGACAGGGGACTATGGCTACACCTTC.

The gene calls are TRBV28 and TRBJ2-1; D may be TRBD2 (5 bases). Trimming removed 3 bases at V and 10 bases at J, with 16 bases between. Germline V gene lookup returns CDR1 MDHEN and CDR2 SYDVKM. The CDR3 has 14 residues. CDR3 sequence: CASSFIGRVYEQFF. CDR3 nucleotides: TGTGCCAGCAGTTTCATAGGGAGAGTGTACGAGCAGTTCTTC.

This chain connects TRBV29-1 to TRBJ2-5; no reliable D call. The V end lost 5 bases, the J end lost 0 bases, and 10 bases lay between the germline ends. CDR3 size: 13 residues. Per germline, CDR1 SQVTM and CDR2 ANQGSEA. CDR3 DNA: TGCAGCGTTCGGCCTGAGTACCAAGAGACCCAGTACTTC. Translation: CSVRPEYQETQYF.

CDR3: CASTRVAVGGYTF. The CDR3 DNA sequence: TGTGCCAGCACTCGTGTGGCAGTAGGGGGCTACACCTTC. The rearrangement links TRBV5-6 to TRBJ1-2, with D unclear. V was clipped by 6 bases and J by 8 bases, with 17 bases between them. CDR3 size: 13 residues. Looked up from germline, CDR1 is SGHDT and CDR2 is YYEEEE.

Details on this clonotype: A single base separates this from a much larger clone, so it may be a read error. The chain has TRBV11-3 and TRBJ1-6; D gene ambiguous. CDR1 is SGHNT and CDR2 is YENEEA in the germline V gene. Deletions cut 1 base from V and 7 bases from J, with 5 bases between. The CDR3 runs to 13 residues. CDR3 residues: CASSLAVNSPLHF. The CDR3 DNA sequence: TGTGCCAGCAGCTTAGCCGTGAATTCACCCCTCCACTTT.

The chain combines TRBV20-1 with TRBJ2-5; 7 nucleotides match TRBD2. The ends lost 3 bases at V and 4 bases at J; junction bases unmatched: 5. The CDR3 length is 13 residues. Per germline, CDR1 DFQATT and CDR2 SNEGSKA (reference sequence). In nucleotides, the CDR3 is TGCAGTGCTAGGGCAGCGGGGACAGAGACCCAGTACTTC. It yields the protein CSARAAGTETQYF.

The rearrangement joins TRBV7-9 to TRBJ2-3; 7 bases align to TRBD1. The germline V gene encodes CDR1 SEHNR and CDR2 FQNEAQ (reference sequence). The CDR3 is made up of 12 amino acids. Trimming removed 5 bases from V and 6 bases from J; junction bases left unmatched: 2. The CDR3 loop is CASSGTADTQYF. The CDR3 DNA follows: TGTGCCAGCAGCGGGACAGCCGATACGCAGTATTTT.

CDR3 DNA sequence: TGCAGTGCTAGTTTGGCTAGCGGACTTCTCTCCTACGAGCAGTACTTC. Protein product: CSASLASGLLSYEQYF. The J gene is TRBJ2-7, the V gene TRBV20-1; TRBD2 aligns across 7 bases. CDR3 length: 16 residues. In germline, CDR1 is DFQATT, CDR2 SNEGSKA (reference sequence). J gave up 0 bases and V 3 bases, and 11 bases lay outside the gene matches.

The chain links TRBV27 to TRBJ2-3; the match to TRBD2 covers 12 bases. Trimming took 7 bases from V and 4 from J; bases not matched to a gene: 6. CDR1 is MNHEY, CDR2 SMNVEV, per germline (reference sequence). The CDR3 covers 15 residues. Here the CDR3 reads CASTLAGGRPDTQYF. CDR3 in DNA: TGTGCCAGCACTCTAGCGGGGGGGCGTCCAGATACGCAGTATTTT.

This clonotype was recorded a few times. V and J are TRBV29-1 and TRBJ2-7, with 8 positions matching TRBD2. Germline lookup yields CDR1 SQVTM and CDR2 ANQGSEA. The CDR3 length is 14 residues. Trimming took 8 bases from V and 0 from J; bases not matched to a gene: 9. The DNA of the CDR3 is TGCAGCACCCTTAAGGCGGGGGGCTCCTACGAGCAGTACTTC. This translates into CSTLKAGGSYEQYF.

The CDR3 region has the DNA TGCAGTGCTAGAAGAGCGGGGCTGGCCACAGATACGCAGTATTTT. Residues: CSARRAGLATDTQYF. This chain uses TRBV20-1 with TRBJ2-3; 7 nucleotides match TRBD2. This CDR3 has 15 residues. V was pared by 2 bases and J by 2 bases, with 7 bases of the junction left unmatched. CDR1 and CDR2 from the germline V gene are DFQATT and SNEGSKA (reference sequence).

The rearrangement links TRBV4-3 to TRBJ2-7; D remains ambiguous. Germline-derived CDR1 and CDR2 are LGHNA and YSLEER. V lost 6 bases and J 3 bases, leaving 18 bases between the germline ends. This CDR3 region has 15 residues. The CDR3 sequence is CASSPSFMSVYEQYF. The DNA of the CDR3 is TGCGCCAGCAGTCCGTCCTTTATGAGTGTCTACGAGCAGTACTTC.

The V gene is TRBV4-2, the J gene TRBJ2-7; D possibly matches TRBD1 or TRBD2 (5 bases each). Trimming shortened V by 8 bases and J by 2 bases, and 13 bases separated the two germline ends. CDR1 is LGHNA, CDR2 YNFKEQ, per germline. CDR3 size: 13 residues. CDR3 bases: TGTGCCAGCGCACCGGGACGGACCTACGAGCAGTACTTC. This sequence encodes CASAPGRTYEQYF.

The genes are TRBV3-1 and TRBJ1-1; perhaps TRBD1 as D (5 bases). Germline V gene sequence: CDR1 LGHDT, CDR2 YNNKEL (reference sequence). The CDR3 covers 14 residues. Trimming cost V 4 bases and J 0 bases, with 9 bases left between them. CDR3 sequence: CASSRGPMNTEAFF. CDR3 nucleotide sequence: TGTGCCAGCAGCCGGGGACCAATGAACACTGAAGCTTTCTTT.